Presented here are 19 T cell receptor beta chains from one specimen sequenced in a study of shared clonotypes between healthy human individuals. Some clones are missing from TCRdb's copy, which holds only in-frame ones; the method was immunoSEQ multiplex PCR. The data contain under 600,000 clones, roughly 97% of them seen just once; the ten biggest clones take up approximately 0.057%. Input material: naive CD4+ T cells sorted from blood. Subset indicated: CD45RA+ positively selected. The origin of the receptors is a woman in her 30s in good health.

This rearrangement joins TRBV19 to TRBJ1-1, with D unresolved. Germline loops: CDR1 LNHDA, CDR2 SQIVND (reference sequence). Trimming cost V 6 bases and J 2 bases, with 10 bases left between them. This CDR3 has 13 residues. The CDR3 bases are TGTGCCAGTAGATCCCAGGCTAACACTGAAGCTTTCTTT. This codes for CASRSQANTEAFF.

The rearrangement joins TRBV11-2 to TRBJ2-7; 12 nucleotides agree with TRBD1. V was clipped by 3 bases and J by 5 bases; unmatched bases: 8. In germline, CDR1 is SGHAT, CDR2 FQNNGV. This CDR3 spans 16 amino acids. In DNA form, the CDR3 reads TGTGCCAGCAGCTTCCGCCCGGGGACAGGGGGCGACGAGCAGTACTTC. Translating gives CASSFRPGTGGDEQYF.

This chain connects TRBV28 to TRBJ2-1; D is possibly TRBD1 (6 bases). Per germline, CDR1 MDHEN and CDR2 SYDVKM. The ends were cut back, 6 bases at V and 1 base at J, with 16 bases in the middle. CDR3 size: 16 residues. The CDR3 DNA sequence: TGTGCCAGCAGGGTCAGCGGTGGGACATCCTACAATGAGCAGTTCTTC. This translates into CASRVSGGTSYNEQFF.

The chain is built from TRBV7-3 and TRBJ2-3; D is uncertain. This CDR3 has 14 residues. Germline V gene lookup returns CDR1 SGHTA and CDR2 FQGTGA. The V end was cut by 4 bases, the J end by 2 bases, with 10 bases between. The CDR3 nucleotides are TGTGCCAGCAGCTCCGGCCAACCCACAGATACGCAGTATTTT. Its protein is CASSSGQPTDTQYF.

The chain joins TRBV2 to TRBJ2-5; no clear D gene. Germline CDR1 and CDR2: SNHLY and FYNNEI. The germline V and J ends were trimmed by 7 bases and 3 bases, with 12 bases remaining between them. This CDR3 contains 13 residues. This CDR3 reads CASTLVAEETQYF. The CDR3 DNA is TGTGCCAGCACCTTAGTAGCAGAAGAGACCCAGTACTTC.

Written as DNA, the CDR3 is TGTGCCAGCAGCCGAGGGACTAGCGGGAGCCTCCAAGAGACCCAGTACTTC. Protein product: CASSRGTSGSLQETQYF. This chain uses TRBV7-9 with TRBJ2-5; 14 bases are shared with TRBD2. The germline V gene has CDR1 SEHNR and CDR2 FQNEAQ (reference sequence). This CDR3 has 17 residues. The V and J ends lost 5 bases and 1 base, in that order; junction bases with no gene match: 6.

The chain carries TRBV4-1 and TRBJ2-2, with D perhaps TRBD1 (6 bases). Germline V lookup: CDR1 MGHRA, CDR2 YSYEKL. With 2 bases removed from V and 4 bases from J, the gap between germline ends came to 8 bases. There are 14 residues in the CDR3. CDR3 sequence: CASSQKQGTGELFF. Written as DNA, the CDR3 is TGCGCCAGCAGCCAAAAACAGGGCACCGGGGAGCTGTTTTTT.

V and J are TRBV10-3 and TRBJ2-1; D unclear. The germline V gene has CDR1 ENHRY and CDR2 SYGVKD. Trimming stripped 3 bases from V and 4 bases from J, with 7 bases between. There are 13 residues in the CDR3. The CDR3 DNA is TGTGCCATCAGTGATCCGGCGTACAATGAGCAGTTCTTC. Residues: CAISDPAYNEQFF.

Written as DNA, the CDR3 is TGCGCCAGCAGCCGGGGGTCGACTAGCCTCTCCTACGAGCAGTACTTC. This gives the protein CASSRGSTSLSYEQYF. The chain is built from TRBV5-1 and TRBJ2-7; 7 bases map to TRBD2. The V and J ends lost 4 bases and 0 bases, in that order; junction bases with no gene match: 10. The germline CDR1 and CDR2 sequences are SGHRS and YFSETQ. The CDR3 sequence is 16 residues long.

CDR3 nucleotide sequence: TGTGCCAGCAGTCCGATAGGGGGAGAGACCCAGTACTTC. It translates to CASSPIGGETQYF. This chain links TRBV28 with TRBJ2-5, with D tentatively TRBD1 (6 bases). The CDR3 covers 13 residues. CDR1 is MDHEN, CDR2 SYDVKM, per germline. Trimming removed 5 bases at V and 4 bases at J, with 11 bases between.

The genes are TRBV5-1 and TRBJ2-5, with no clear D. The germline V gene encodes CDR1 SGHRS and CDR2 YFSETQ. V was shortened by 1 base and J by 5 bases, with 12 bases between the two germline ends. This CDR3 is built from 14 residues. The CDR3 nucleotides read TGCGCCAGCAGCTTGATGTCGGTTTCGGAGACCCAGTACTTC. It translates to CASSLMSVSETQYF.

DNA of the CDR3: TGTGCCATCGGACAGGACACAGATACGCAGTATTTT. It codes for CAIGQDTDTQYF. The gene calls are TRBV2 and TRBJ2-3, with 7 bases fitting TRBD1. The junction had 3 bases not matched to a gene; V was cut back by 10 bases and J by 2 bases. The CDR3 spans 12 residues. The germline V gene has CDR1 SNHLY and CDR2 FYNNEI.

The chain recombines TRBV7-8 with TRBJ2-1, with 7 nucleotides matching TRBD1. Trimming cost V 5 bases and J 4 bases; bases outside gene matches: 29. The germline CDR1 and CDR2 sequences are SGHVS and FQNEAQ. The CDR3 is 22 amino acids. The CDR3 spells CASSETKWDRNQRRQVYNEQFF. The CDR3 DNA sequence: TGTGCCAGCAGCGAAACGAAATGGGACAGAAACCAGCGGAGGCAGGTTTACAATGAGCAGTTCTTC.

This clone occurred once. This rearrangement joins TRBV10-3 to TRBJ2-7; TRBD1 might be the D (6 bases). Per the germline V gene, CDR1 is ENHRY and CDR2 is SYGVKD. V was trimmed by 8 bases and J by 5 bases, leaving 10 bases between them. The CDR3 covers 11 residues. The CDR3 bases are TGTGCCATCGGACGGACAGACGAGCAGTACTTC. Its translation is CAIGRTDEQYF.

This chain uses TRBV30 with TRBJ1-3; tentative D call: TRBD1 (5 bases). V lost 0 bases, J lost 5 bases, and 11 bases lay in between. CDR3 length: 14 amino acids. From germline, CDR1 is GTSNPN and CDR2 SVGIG (reference sequence). This CDR3 is CAWSVQWGRNTIYF. The DNA for the CDR3 is TGTGCCTGGAGTGTACAATGGGGGAGAAACACCATATATTTT.

This chain joins TRBV25-1 and TRBJ1-6; D unresolved. Germline V CDR1 and CDR2: MGHDK, SYGVNS. The CDR3 loop spans 17 amino acids. Trimming shortened V by 5 bases and J by 0 bases, and 14 bases separated the two germline ends. CDR3 in amino acids: CASSPIGRSSYNSPLHF. In nucleotides, the CDR3 is TGTGCCAGCAGTCCTATCGGCCGGAGCTCCTATAATTCACCCCTCCACTTT.

The count of this clone is one. The chain joins TRBV14 to TRBJ2-7, with 9 positions matching TRBD1. The CDR3 sequence is 15 residues long. Germline V lookup: CDR1 SGHDN, CDR2 FVKESK. V dropped 3 bases and J dropped 2; count of bases not matched to a gene: 5. This CDR3 is CASSHGQGWTYEQYF. The CDR3 DNA reads TGTGCCAGCAGCCACGGACAGGGGTGGACCTACGAGCAGTACTTC.

V gene TRBV6-1 combines with J gene TRBJ2-7; 7 positions agree with TRBD2. Trimming cost V 6 bases and J 4 bases; bases outside gene matches: 12. Germline V gives CDR1 MNHNS, CDR2 SASEGT. The CDR3 runs 15 residues. CDR3 bases: TGTGCCAGCAGCCCTCGAACGGCGGGAGCATACGAGCAGTACTTC. As protein: CASSPRTAGAYEQYF.

The rearrangement joins TRBV27 to TRBJ2-1; 8 positions agree with TRBD2. The CDR3 spans 17 residues. Germline CDR1 reads MNHEY; CDR2 reads SMNVEV (reference sequence). The ends lost 1 base at V and 4 bases at J; junction bases unmatched: 9. The chain's CDR3 is CASSLWGSGSWYNEQFF. CDR3 nucleotide sequence: TGTGCCAGCAGTTTATGGGGGAGCGGGAGTTGGTACAATGAGCAGTTCTTC.